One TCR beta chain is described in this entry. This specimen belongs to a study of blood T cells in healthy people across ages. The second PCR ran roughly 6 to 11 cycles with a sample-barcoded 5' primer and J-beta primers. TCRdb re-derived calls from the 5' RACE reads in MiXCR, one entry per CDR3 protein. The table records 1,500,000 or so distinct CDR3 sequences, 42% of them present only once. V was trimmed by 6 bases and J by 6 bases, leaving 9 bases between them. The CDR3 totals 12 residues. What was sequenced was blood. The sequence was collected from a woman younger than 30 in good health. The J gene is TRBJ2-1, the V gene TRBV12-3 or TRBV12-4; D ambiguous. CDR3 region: CASSLWANEQFF. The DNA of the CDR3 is TGTGCCAGCAGCCTTTGGGCCAATGAGCAGTTCTTC.